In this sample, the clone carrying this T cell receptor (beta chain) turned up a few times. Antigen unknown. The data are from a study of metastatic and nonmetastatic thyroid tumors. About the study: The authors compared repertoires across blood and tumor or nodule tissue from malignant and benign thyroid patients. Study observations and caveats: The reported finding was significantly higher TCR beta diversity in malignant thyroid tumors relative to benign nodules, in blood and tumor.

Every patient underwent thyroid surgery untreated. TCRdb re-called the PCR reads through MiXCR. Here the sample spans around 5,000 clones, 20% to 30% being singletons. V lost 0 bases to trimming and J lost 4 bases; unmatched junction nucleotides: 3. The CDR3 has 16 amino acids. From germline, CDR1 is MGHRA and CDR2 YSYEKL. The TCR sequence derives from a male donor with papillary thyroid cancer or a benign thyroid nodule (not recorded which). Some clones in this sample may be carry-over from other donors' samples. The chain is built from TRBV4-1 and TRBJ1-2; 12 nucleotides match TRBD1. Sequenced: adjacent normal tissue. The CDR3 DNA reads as TGCGCCAGCAGCCAAGATGAGGGACAGGGGGCCTATGGCTACACCTTC. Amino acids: CASSQDEGQGAYGYTF.